The present entry profiles one TCR beta chain with its context. What it recognizes is unknown. The sample is drawn from a study of OX40 agonist ivuxolimab in advanced cancers. The protocol was immunoSEQ multiplex PCR, while the TCRdb copy is restricted to in-frame clones and leaves out a portion. The sample shows more than 50,000 clones, 86% of them seen only once. The V and J ends lost 4 bases and 1 base, in that order; junction bases with no gene match: 4. The CDR3 is 14 residues long. The germline CDR1 and CDR2 sequences are SGHNT and YYREEE (reference sequence). Study-wide findings and caveats: On average, CD8+ T cells had more expanded clones than CD4+. The CD4+ and CD8+ T cells in the blood had expanded clonally by week 6 at 0.1 to 3.0 mg/kg.

The material sequenced was CD4+ or CD8+ T cells sorted from blood, taken in a trial of the OX40 agonist ivuxolimab. This receptor was taken from an adult with an advanced solid tumor such as melanoma, head and neck, liver or kidney cancer. V is TRBV5-4 and J is TRBJ1-2; 7 bases line up with TRBD1. This CDR3 reads CASSDRQGNYGYTF. The CDR3 DNA is TGTGCCAGCAGCGACCGACAGGGTAACTATGGCTACACCTTC.